This T cell receptor beta chain is drawn from a study of spatial heterogeneity in lung cancer. TCRdb reprocessed the 5' RACE reads with MiXCR, giving one entry per CDR3 protein. In the table there are over 15,000 distinct CDR3 sequences, about 6% of which are singletons. This clonotype was found many times. What it binds is unknown. Germline-derived CDR1 and CDR2 are SNHLY and FYNNEI. J was trimmed by 4 bases and V by 8 bases; bases with no gene match: 9. The CDR3 is 14 amino acids. Time point of the sample: sample taken at primary tumor resection. Study results and limitations: Mutation counts in tumors were tracked by counts of expanded intratumoral alpha and beta TCRs.

Sample: lung tumor tissue, taken at surgery. V is TRBV2 and J is TRBJ2-7; 9 bases are shared with TRBD2. This receptor was identified in a female donor with early-stage non-small cell lung cancer. The chain's CDR3 is CASGPGLAGYEQYF. CDR3 bases: TGTGCCAGCGGCCCCGGGCTAGCGGGGTACGAGCAGTACTTC.